Listed below are T cell receptor beta chains from one sample, sequenced in a study of T cells in Graves' hyperthyroidism and ophthalmopathy. TCRdb passed the multiplex PCR reads through MiXCR, listing each CDR3 protein once. The sample contains 640,000 or so distinct CDR3 sequences, roughly 14% of which appear only once. Specimen: blood. All receptors derive from a woman in her 40s with Graves' ophthalmopathy. CDR3s include the opening cysteine and the closing phenylalanine or tryptophan. Fields, in order: V gene, CDR3 length, D gene, J gene, clone size, CDR3 DNA, CDR3 protein. D genes are given only for firm matches. Where a row states a size, it is once, few, many or the class of an expanded clone; other rows omit it.

>TRBV6-1|13|.|TRBJ1-6|.
TGTGCCAGCAGTTCAAGGACCAATTCACCCCTCCACTTT
CASSSRTNSPLHF
>TRBV12-3/TRBV12-4|13|.|TRBJ2-1|.
TGTGCCAGCAGTTTAGGTTCGGGGGATGAGCAGTTCTTC
CASSLGSGDEQFF
>TRBV29-1|14|TRBD1|TRBJ1-2|many
TGCAGCGTTGCCGGGACAGGTGAAGGGTATGGCTACACCTTC
CSVAGTGEGYGYTF
>TRBV28|14|.|TRBJ2-7|few
TGTGCCAGCAGTAGATCGGGAATTAGCTACGAGCAGTACTTC
CASSRSGISYEQYF
>TRBV27|14|.|TRBJ1-6|many
TGTGCCAGCAGTTTCGATCTGGGGGTATCACCCCTCCACTTT
CASSFDLGVSPLHF
>TRBV6-4|15|.|TRBJ2-3|many
TGTGCCAGCAGTGACTCGGCAAGTAGCACAGATACGCAGTATTTT
CASSDSASSTDTQYF
>TRBV15|14|.|TRBJ1-1|many
TGTGCCACCAGCAGAGTAGGGGGGGCCACTGAAGCTTTCTTT
CATSRVGGATEAFF
>TRBV30|11|.|TRBJ2-7|many
TGTGCCTGGGGAGGTCCCTACGAGCAGTACTTC
CAWGGPYEQYF
>TRBV2|12|.|TRBJ2-5|many
TGTGCCAGCAGACTAGTCGGAGAGACCCAGTACTTC
CASRLVGETQYF
>TRBV12-3/TRBV12-4|12|TRBD1|TRBJ1-1|.
TGTGCCAGCAGGGGACAGGATCATTACCCTTTCTTT
CASRGQDHYPFF
>TRBV19|14|.|TRBJ2-7|many
TGTGCCAGTAGTATAGACGGATCTTCCTACGAGCAGTACTTC
CASSIDGSSYEQYF
>TRBV6-1|15|.|TRBJ1-3|.
TGTGCCAGCAGTGAAGATCCAGGCTCTGGAAACACCATATATTTT
CASSEDPGSGNTIYF
>TRBV18|14|TRBD1|TRBJ1-1|many
TGTGCCAGCTCAACCTACAGGGGGGACACTGAAGCTTTCTTT
CASSTYRGDTEAFF
>TRBV7-6|15|.|TRBJ1-1|many
TGTGCCAGCAGCTTAGTCGCGCATCAGAACACTGAAGCTTTCTTT
CASSLVAHQNTEAFF
>TRBV20-1|14|.|TRBJ2-5|many
TGCAGTGCTAGACCTGGAGGGCGGGAAGAGACCCAGTACTTC
CSARPGGREETQYF
>TRBV19|14|.|TRBJ1-5|many
TGTGCCAGTAGTATAGCAGCCGGAAATCAGCCCCAGCATTTT
CASSIAAGNQPQHF
>TRBV6-1|16|TRBD1|TRBJ1-5|many
TGTGCCAGCAGGTTCGGACAGGGGTTTGCAAATCAGCCCCAGCATTTT
CASRFGQGFANQPQHF
>TRBV29-1|14|.|TRBJ2-5|.
TGCAGCGTTGAGGACGGGAGACTCCAGGAGACCCAGTACTTC
CSVEDGRLQETQYF
>TRBV11-2|17|.|TRBJ1-3|few
TGTGCCAGCAGAAGACTTACGGGGACACTCTCTGGAAACACCATATATTTT
CASRRLTGTLSGNTIYF
>TRBV5-1|13|TRBD1|TRBJ2-2|few
TGCGCCAGCAGTGGGACAGAGGCCGGGGAGCTGTTTTTT
CASSGTEAGELFF
>TRBV12-3/TRBV12-4|15|.|TRBJ1-1|many
TGTGCCAGCAGTTGGTCTTGGGGAGTCGGCACTGAAGCTTTCTTT
CASSWSWGVGTEAFF
>TRBV28|17|TRBD1|TRBJ2-7|few
TGTGCCAGCAGTTCTACGTCCCCCGGGACAGGGATCGACGAGCAGTACTTC
CASSSTSPGTGIDEQYF
>TRBV5-1|15|TRBD1|TRBJ2-7|few
TGCGCCAGCAGTTTGGGGACAGGGGGTAGGTACGAGCAGTACTTC
CASSLGTGGRYEQYF
>TRBV12-3/TRBV12-4|15|.|TRBJ1-2|.
TGTGCCAGCAGTTCCAGCAGGTTTCCGTATCCAGACTACACCTTC
CASSSSRFPYPDYTF
>TRBV12-5|15|.|TRBJ2-2|many
TGTGCTAGTGGTTTGCAGACTACTAGCACCGGGGAGCTGTTTTTT
CASGLQTTSTGELFF
>TRBV2|11|.|TRBJ2-5|many
TGTGCCAGCAAAGGGGAAGAGACCCAGTACTTC
CASKGEETQYF
>TRBV12-3/TRBV12-4|15|.|TRBJ2-7|many
TGTGCCAGCAGTCCCGGTCGACTGGAACCCTACGAGCAGTACTTC
CASSPGRLEPYEQYF
>TRBV7-2|14|TRBD1|TRBJ2-7|.
TGTGCCAGCAGCCCTTCGACAGGGACCAACGAGCAGTACTTC
CASSPSTGTNEQYF
>TRBV12-3/TRBV12-4|16|TRBD1|TRBJ1-2|many
TGTGCCAGCAGTTTATGGGGACAGCCTACGGGGGATGGCTACACCTTC
CASSLWGQPTGDGYTF
>TRBV28|16|.|TRBJ2-2|.
TGTGCCAGCAGTTTATCCCGGGTTATGAACACCGGGGAGCTGTTTTTT
CASSLSRVMNTGELFF
>TRBV7-9|15|TRBD1|TRBJ2-7|many
TGTGCCAGCAGCTTCGGGACAGGGGATGAGTACGAGCAGTACTTC
CASSFGTGDEYEQYF
>TRBV6-2/TRBV6-3|14|.|TRBJ2-7|many
TGTGCCAGCAGTCCCCAGCAGGGTACCTACGAGCAGTACTTC
CASSPQQGTYEQYF
>TRBV6-5|14|.|TRBJ2-2|many
TGTGCCAGCAAGGACTATGAGGGGTCCGGGGAGCTGTTTTTT
CASKDYEGSGELFF
>TRBV6-1|13|TRBD1|TRBJ1-5|many
TGTGCCAGCAGTAAAACCGGGACAGGATTGCAGCATTTT
CASSKTGTGLQHF
>TRBV24-1|15|.|TRBJ2-5|.
TGTGCCACCAGTGATTCCACACCTCTCCAAGAGACCCAGTACTTC
CATSDSTPLQETQYF
>TRBV12-3/TRBV12-4|13|.|TRBJ1-5|.
TGTGCCAGCAGTTTCCGAGTGGGGTGGCCCCAGCATTTT
CASSFRVGWPQHF
>TRBV19|13|.|TRBJ1-5|.
TGTGCCAGTAATTTTTATAGCAATCAGCCCCAGCATTTT
CASNFYSNQPQHF
>TRBV6-4|12|.|TRBJ1-1|.
TGTGCCAGCAGTGACTCGCCAGGGAGGACTTTCTTT
CASSDSPGRTFF
>TRBV28|15|TRBD1|TRBJ1-5|many
TGTGCCAGCAGCCATCACAGGGGTAGTGGCCAGCCCCAGCATTTT
CASSHHRGSGQPQHF
>TRBV4-2|15|.|TRBJ2-3|many
TGTGCCAGCAGCCAAGGCCCGACCTACACAGATACGCAGTATTTT
CASSQGPTYTDTQYF
>TRBV10-3|14|TRBD1|TRBJ2-7|many
TGTGCCACCACACCGAGGGACAGCACCTACGAGCAGTACTTC
CATTPRDSTYEQYF
>TRBV2|13|.|TRBJ1-3|many
TGTGCCAGCAGTCGGCCGCCTGGAAACACCATATATTTT
CASSRPPGNTIYF
>TRBV2|13|.|TRBJ2-7|many
TGTGCCATCCTACCTGGGGCAGGCCACGAGCAGTACTTC
CAILPGAGHEQYF
>TRBV20-1|13|.|TRBJ1-2|.
TGCAGTGCCCTGATGGGTGGAGGCTATGGCTACACCTTC
CSALMGGGYGYTF
>TRBV12-3/TRBV12-4|17|TRBD2|TRBJ2-7|.
TGTGCCAGCAGTTTATTTGAGTCCGGGACTAGCGGCCACGAGCAGTACTTC
CASSLFESGTSGHEQYF
>TRBV12-3/TRBV12-4|13|.|TRBJ2-1|few
TGTGCCAGCAGTTTGGGTCTGGATGCTGAGCAGTTCTTC
CASSLGLDAEQFF
>TRBV7-2|14|TRBD2|TRBJ2-5|many
TGTGCCAGCAGCGATAGAAGCGGGAGGGAGACCCAGTACTTC
CASSDRSGRETQYF
>TRBV30|14|TRBD2|TRBJ2-1|.
TGTGCCTGGAGTCTCGCGGGAGTCGGCAATGAGCAGTTCTTC
CAWSLAGVGNEQFF
>TRBV12-3/TRBV12-4|13|.|TRBJ2-7|many
TGTGCCAGCAGCCGGGTGCTAGTTGGCGAGCAGTACTTC
CASSRVLVGEQYF
>TRBV6-5|15|.|TRBJ1-1|many
TGTGCCAGCAGTTACTCAGGTGACAGGAACACTGAAGCTTTCTTT
CASSYSGDRNTEAFF
>TRBV28|14|.|TRBJ1-2|.
TGTGCCAGCAGTGCCCAGGAATCTAACTATGGCTACACCTTC
CASSAQESNYGYTF
>TRBV9|14|.|TRBJ1-1|.
TGTGCCAGCAGCCCCCGCGGGGGGGCAGAGGAAGCTTTCTTT
CASSPRGGAEEAFF
>TRBV28|16|.|TRBJ2-5|.
TGTGCCAGCAGTCGCCGGGGGTGGGCCGGCCAAGAGACCCAGTACTTC
CASSRRGWAGQETQYF
>TRBV6-1|15|.|TRBJ1-1|many
TGTGCCAGCAGTGAAACCAGGGATAAGAACACTGAAGCTTTCTTT
CASSETRDKNTEAFF
>TRBV6-5|16|.|TRBJ2-4|few
TGTGCCAGCAGTTACTCGACACGGGGTTTTGGAAACATTCAGTACTTC
CASSYSTRGFGNIQYF
>TRBV6-1|11|.|TRBJ1-1|many
TGTGCCAGCAGTGAATTGGGCAAACCTTTCTTT
CASSELGKPFF
>TRBV9|16|TRBD2|TRBJ2-5|many
TGTGCCAGCAGCGCTTCGGGACTAGCGGGACAAGAGACCCAGTACTTC
CASSASGLAGQETQYF
>TRBV28|14|.|TRBJ2-7|few
TGTGCCAGCAGTTTTGGAGGGACCGTCTACGAGCAGTACTTC
CASSFGGTVYEQYF
>TRBV20-1|13|TRBD1|TRBJ1-5|.
TGCAGTGCTAGGGGACAGGTGAATCAGCCCCAGCATTTT
CSARGQVNQPQHF